This TCR beta chain is from a study of CD8 T cells in ankylosing spondylitis. General study points: Matched synovial fluid from ankylosing spondylitis patients was reported to be enriched for disease-linked clones. Ankylosing spondylitis blood appeared to carry a characteristic TCR beta motif of several highly homologous variants.

With V trimmed by 5 bases and J by 7 bases, 16 bases remained unmatched. Germline V gives CDR1 DFQATT, CDR2 SNEGSKA (reference sequence). This CDR3 contains 17 residues. Generation of TCR beta libraries employed quantitative 5'-RACE incorporating molecular barcodes. One entry per CDR3 protein results from TCRdb running MiXCR on the 5' RACE reads. The data hold 450,000 to 550,000 distinct CDR3 sequences, with less than 6% observed a single time. This clonotype came up many times. Antigen unknown. The sequenced sample was blood, either unsorted or a sorted T cell fraction (not recorded which). The rearrangement links TRBV20-1 to TRBJ2-1; 11 bases align to TRBD2. This TCR was recovered from a male donor with ankylosing spondylitis. The CDR3 protein is CSADIAGGRSRVNEQFF. The CDR3 DNA sequence: TGCAGTGCTGATATAGCGGGAGGGCGGTCTCGCGTAAATGAGCAGTTCTTC.